These T cell receptor beta chains were read from a single sample in a study of blood T cell repertoires in COVID-19. The method was immunoSEQ multiplex PCR; TCRdb's version includes in-frame clones alone and lacks a portion of them. Of approximately 38,000 clones in the sample, approximately 87% are singletons; the top ten hold under 30%. The specimen was peripheral blood. The receptors were gathered from a man aged 45-65 years with active or convalescent COVID-19. Each CDR3 is given with its conserved first and last residue. D genes are given only for firm matches. Only part of the rows carry a size: once, few, many, or a class if the clone is expanded.

>TRBJ1-6|NA|TRBV5-1|NA
CASSLARRGEGSPLHF
TGCGCCAGCAGCTTGGCCCGCAGGGGAGAGGGTTCACCCCTCCACTTT
>TRBJ1-5|NA|TRBV2|few
CASKRDNNQPQHF
TGTGCCAGCAAGAGGGACAACAATCAGCCCCAGCATTTT
>TRBJ2-1|TRBD2|TRBV5-6|NA
CASSLGLAGGYNEQFF
TGTGCCAGCAGCTTGGGACTAGCGGGGGGTTACAATGAGCAGTTCTTC
>TRBJ1-5|NA|TRBV7-2|NA
CASSLVSGGTQPQHF
TGTGCCAGCAGCTTAGTGTCCGGCGGGACTCAGCCCCAGCATTTT
>TRBJ1-5|TRBD1|TRBV6-1|NA
CASSEGRQGYHQPQHF
TGTGCCAGCAGTGAAGGGAGACAGGGTTATCATCAGCCCCAGCATTTT
>TRBJ1-6|TRBD1|TRBV3-1/TRBV3-2|NA
CASSQAGTGNSPLHF
TGTGCCAGCAGCCAAGCCGGGACAGGGAATTCACCCCTCCACTTT
>TRBJ2-5|NA|TRBV9|once
CASSPQGGGETQYF
TGTGCCAGCAGCCCTCAAGGGGGGGGAGAGACCCAGTACTTC
>TRBJ2-6|NA|TRBV5-6|NA
CASSLIDSGANVLTF
TGTGCCAGCAGCCTTATAGACTCTGGGGCCAACGTCCTGACTTTC
>TRBJ2-5|TRBD2|TRBV2|NA
CASISGSRETQYF
TGTGCCAGTATTAGCGGGAGCCGCGAGACCCAGTACTTC
>TRBJ1-4|NA|TRBV30|NA
CAWRLQGTNEKLFF
TGTGCCTGGAGACTACAGGGTACTAATGAAAAACTGTTTTTT
>TRBJ2-5|NA|TRBV12-3/TRBV12-4|NA
CASSPTRLETQYF
TGTGCCAGCAGTCCTACTAGACTAGAGACCCAGTACTTC
>TRBJ2-2|TRBD2|TRBV13|NA
CASSSGGGRGTGELFF
TGTGCCAGCTCCTCGGGCGGGGGGCGAGGCACCGGGGAGCTGTTTTTT
>TRBJ2-7|TRBD1|TRBV7-3|NA
CASSPAQGFEQYF
TGTGCCAGCAGCCCAGCACAGGGGTTCGAGCAGTACTTC
>TRBJ2-7|NA|TRBV27|NA
CASRERSGLHYEQYF
TGTGCCAGCAGGGAACGGTCTGGACTACACTACGAGCAGTACTTC
>TRBJ1-1|NA|TRBV6-5|NA
CASRIGRTNTEAFF
TGTGCCAGCAGAATAGGGAGAACGAACACTGAAGCTTTCTTT
>TRBJ1-4|TRBD1|TRBV10-3|NA
CAISAGDRATNEKLFF
TGTGCCATCAGTGCCGGGGACAGGGCAACTAATGAAAAACTGTTTTTT
>TRBJ1-1|TRBD1|TRBV2|few
CASKARTGGLLMSAEAFF
TGTGCCAGCAAGGCCCGGACAGGGGGCTTGCTTATGTCTGCTGAAGCTTTCTTT
>TRBJ1-2|NA|TRBV18|NA
CASSPQVSNYGYTF
TGTGCCAGCTCACCGCAGGTTTCTAACTATGGCTACACCTTC
>TRBJ1-1|TRBD1|TRBV10-3|NA
CAITPTGEIDTEAFF
TGTGCCATCACTCCGACAGGGGAAATAGACACTGAAGCTTTCTTT
>TRBJ1-1|NA|TRBV27|many
CASSFRVSSANEAFF
TGTGCCAGCAGTTTCAGGGTTTCCAGCGCCAATGAAGCTTTCTTT
>TRBJ2-2|NA|TRBV4-2|NA
CASSQDHIGAGELFF
TGTGCCAGCAGCCAAGATCATATAGGGGCCGGGGAGCTGTTTTTT
>TRBJ2-2|NA|TRBV5-4|NA
CASSPQGLGNTGELFF
TGTGCCAGCAGCCCGCAGGGGTTGGGAAACACCGGGGAGCTGTTTTTT
>TRBJ1-3|TRBD1|TRBV5-6|NA
CASSLRGGSGNTIYF
TGTGCCAGCAGCTTGAGAGGGGGCAGTGGAAACACCATATATTTT
>TRBJ2-3|TRBD2|TRBV7-6|NA
CASSLALAGGLTDTQYF
TGTGCCAGCAGCTTAGCACTAGCGGGGGGGCTAACAGATACGCAGTATTTT
>TRBJ1-5|NA|TRBV5-1|NA
CASSLDGGFNQPQHF
TGCGCCAGCAGCTTGGATGGGGGGTTCAATCAGCCCCAGCATTTT
>TRBJ2-3|TRBD2|TRBV5-1|NA
CASSLGSGGVDTDTQYF
TGCGCCAGCAGCTTGGGGTCGGGAGGGGTTGATACAGATACGCAGTATTTT
>TRBJ2-3|NA|TRBV3-1/TRBV3-2|few
CASSQVGGPDTQYF
TGTGCCAGCAGCCAAGTGGGTGGGCCAGATACGCAGTATTTT
>TRBJ2-3|NA|TRBV5-1|NA
CASRNFQTDTQYF
TGCGCCAGCAGAAACTTCCAAACAGATACGCAGTATTTT
>TRBJ1-4|TRBD1|TRBV5-8|NA
CASSLTGTGVEKLFF
TGTGCCAGCAGTCTTACCGGGACAGGGGTCGAAAAACTGTTTTTT
>TRBJ1-2|NA|TRBV5-6|NA
CASSLTSYGYTF
TGTGCCAGCAGCTTAACTTCCTATGGCTACACCTTC
>TRBJ1-4|NA|TRBV7-2|NA
CASRRGRGDEKLFF
TGTGCCAGCAGGCGGGGACGGGGGGATGAAAAACTGTTTTTT
>TRBJ2-2|NA|TRBV9|NA
CASSGTGELFF
TGTGCCAGCAGCGGGACAGGGGAGCTGTTTTTT
>TRBJ2-7|TRBD1|TRBV2|NA
CASSETGGISYEQYF
TGTGCCAGCAGTGAGACAGGGGGGATATCCTACGAGCAGTACTTC
>TRBJ2-1|NA|TRBV7-3|NA
CASSSEGYNEQFF
TGTGCCAGCAGCTCGGAGGGCTACAATGAGCAGTTCTTC
>TRBJ1-1|TRBD1|TRBV5-1|NA
CASSVGGGDITEAFF
TGCGCCAGCAGCGTGGGAGGGGGCGACATCACTGAAGCTTTCTTT
>TRBJ2-5|NA|TRBV20-1|NA
CSAGSETQYF
TGCAGTGCTGGCAGTGAGACCCAGTACTTC
>TRBJ1-1|NA|TRBV11-2|NA
CASSPRGGRSDTEAFF
TGTGCCAGCAGCCCCCGGGGGGGGCGTTCGGACACTGAAGCTTTCTTT
>TRBJ1-3|NA|TRBV2|NA
CASSVTGKSSGNTIYF
TGTGCCAGCAGCGTTACAGGGAAAAGCTCTGGAAACACCATATATTTT
>TRBJ1-2|TRBD1|TRBV24-1|NA
CATSEGTGGTSFTF
TGTGCCACCAGTGAGGGGACAGGGGGAACTAGTTTCACCTTC
>TRBJ2-1|NA|TRBV15|NA
CATSTGHASSYNEQFF
TGTGCCACCAGCACCGGACACGCGAGCTCCTACAATGAGCAGTTCTTC
>TRBJ2-3|NA|TRBV4-1|NA
CASSQDQVSAMTTDTQYF
TGCGCCAGCAGCCAAGATCAGGTTAGCGCAATGACCACAGATACGCAGTATTTT